This T cell receptor beta chain was sequenced for a study of blood T cell repertoires in COVID-19. Authors' methods: Counts of nucleated cells, estimated from reference gene primer amplification, were obtained. The data were produced by immunoSEQ multiplex PCR, yet TCRdb's version contains in-frame clones alone and is incomplete. That table is the source of V, J and clone size, and D and trimming were worked out from the DNA. Among 170,000 or so clones, over 80% were seen once, and the ten largest hold 2.5% to 3.5%. This clone was detected only once. CDR1 LGHNA and CDR2 YSLEER come from the germline V gene. Trimming removed 3 bases from V and 3 bases from J, with 9 bases in between. CDR3 size: 13 residues.

What was sequenced was peripheral blood. This rearrangement joins TRBV4-3 to TRBJ2-7; no reliable D call. The sequence was collected from a woman in her sixties with acute or convalescent COVID-19. CDR3 coding DNA: TGCGCCAGCAGCCAGCTTCCGGGCTACGAGCAGTACTTC. Protein sequence: CASSQLPGYEQYF.